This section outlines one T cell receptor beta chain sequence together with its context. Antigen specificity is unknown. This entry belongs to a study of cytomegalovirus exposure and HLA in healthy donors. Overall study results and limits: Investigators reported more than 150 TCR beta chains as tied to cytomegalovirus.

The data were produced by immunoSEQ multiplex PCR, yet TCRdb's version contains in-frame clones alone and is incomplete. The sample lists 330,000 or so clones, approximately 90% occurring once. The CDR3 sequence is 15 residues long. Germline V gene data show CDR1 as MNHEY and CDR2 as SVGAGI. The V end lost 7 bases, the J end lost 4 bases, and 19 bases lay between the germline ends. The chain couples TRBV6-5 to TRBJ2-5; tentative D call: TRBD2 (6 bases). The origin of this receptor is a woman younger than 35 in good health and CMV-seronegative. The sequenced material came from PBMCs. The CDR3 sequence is CASMVAEDSGETQYF. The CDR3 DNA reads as TGTGCCAGCATGGTAGCGGAGGATTCGGGAGAGACCCAGTACTTC.